This T cell receptor (beta chain) was obtained from a study of blood T cell repertoires in COVID-19. The ends were cut back, 3 bases at V and 13 bases at J, with 12 bases in the middle. This CDR3 has 11 residues. Original data processing: Amplification from reference gene primers served as the basis for estimated nucleated cell counts. Sequenced by immunoSEQ multiplex PCR; TCRdb stores in-frame clones only, minus some. The V and J calls and clone size come from that table; D and trimming were worked out from the DNA. Here the sample spans 250,000 to 300,000 clones, around 85% being singletons. The TCR originated in a woman in her 70s with acute or convalescent COVID-19. This chain links TRBV12-3 or TRBV12-4 with TRBJ1-1, with D maybe TRBD1 (5 bases). The sample taken for sequencing was peripheral blood. The CDR3 reads CASSFGTGGFF. The CDR3 DNA reads as TGTGCCAGCAGTTTCGGGACCGGGGGTTTCTTT.